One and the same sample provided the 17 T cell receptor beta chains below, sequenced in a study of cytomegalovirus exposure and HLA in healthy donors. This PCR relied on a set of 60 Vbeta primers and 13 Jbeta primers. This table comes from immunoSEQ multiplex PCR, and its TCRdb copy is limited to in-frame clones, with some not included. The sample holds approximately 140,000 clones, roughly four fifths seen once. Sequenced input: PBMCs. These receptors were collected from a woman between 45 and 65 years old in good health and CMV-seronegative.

CDR3 sequence (DNA): TGTGCCAGCAGCCAAGCAGGGGTCCAAGAGACCCAGTACTTC. It is translated as CASSQAGVQETQYF. V gene TRBV4-2 combines with J gene TRBJ2-5; D perhaps matches TRBD1 (6 bases). The germline V and J ends were trimmed by 1 base and 1 base, with 7 bases remaining between them. The CDR3 is made up of 14 amino acids. Germline CDR1 and CDR2: LGHNA and YNFKEQ.

The CDR3 DNA sequence: TGTGCCAGTAACGTGGGCCTGAACACTGAAGCTTTCTTT. Protein: CASNVGLNTEAFF. The chain uses TRBV19 and TRBJ1-1, with no clear D. V dropped 7 bases and J dropped 0 bases, with 9 bases sitting between them. The CDR3 runs to 13 residues. Germline CDR1 and CDR2: LNHDA and SQIVND (reference sequence).

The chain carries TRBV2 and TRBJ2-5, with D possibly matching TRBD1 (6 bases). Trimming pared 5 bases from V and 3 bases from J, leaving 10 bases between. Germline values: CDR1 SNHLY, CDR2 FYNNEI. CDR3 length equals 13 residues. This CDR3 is CASSSGQKETQYF. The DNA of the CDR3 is TGTGCCAGCAGTTCAGGACAGAAAGAGACCCAGTACTTC.

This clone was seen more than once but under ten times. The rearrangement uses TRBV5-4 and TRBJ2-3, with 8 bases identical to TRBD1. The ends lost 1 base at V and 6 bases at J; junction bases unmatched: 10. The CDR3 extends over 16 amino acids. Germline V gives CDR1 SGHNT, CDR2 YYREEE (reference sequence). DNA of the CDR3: TGTGCCAGCAGCTTGAGGACAGGGCTTGTGATTGATACGCAGTATTTT. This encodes CASSLRTGLVIDTQYF.

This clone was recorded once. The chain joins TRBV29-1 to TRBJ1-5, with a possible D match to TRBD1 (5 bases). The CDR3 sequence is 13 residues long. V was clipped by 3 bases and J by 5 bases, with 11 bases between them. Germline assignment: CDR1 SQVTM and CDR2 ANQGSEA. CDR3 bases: TGCAGCGTTGAGGTCAGGGAGGATCAGCCCCAGCATTTT. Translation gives CSVEVREDQPQHF.

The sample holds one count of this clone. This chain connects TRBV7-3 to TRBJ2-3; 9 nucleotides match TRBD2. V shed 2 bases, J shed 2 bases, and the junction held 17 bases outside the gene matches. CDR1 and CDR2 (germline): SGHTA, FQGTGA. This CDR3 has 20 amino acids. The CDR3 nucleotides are TGTGCCAGCAGCTTAGACGTGTGGGCGGGAGGGCCAGGATCCACAGATACGCAGTATTTT. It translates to CASSLDVWAGGPGSTDTQYF.

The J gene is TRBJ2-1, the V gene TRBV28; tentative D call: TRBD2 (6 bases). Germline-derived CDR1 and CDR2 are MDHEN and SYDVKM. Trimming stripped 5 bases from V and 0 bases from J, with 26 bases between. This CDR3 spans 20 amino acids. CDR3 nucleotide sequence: TGTGCCAGCAGTACATCCGGGACTGGGCGGATTCTAAGCTCCTACAATGAGCAGTTCTTC. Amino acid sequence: CASSTSGTGRILSSYNEQFF.

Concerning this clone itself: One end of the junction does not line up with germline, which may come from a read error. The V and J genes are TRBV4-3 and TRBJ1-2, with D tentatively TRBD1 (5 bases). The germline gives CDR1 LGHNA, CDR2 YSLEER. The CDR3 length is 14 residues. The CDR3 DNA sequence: TGCGCCAGCAGCCCTCCTACAGGATCAGGCGGCTACCCCTTC. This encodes CASSPPTGSGGYPF.

The CDR3: CASSSPRGQEGTDTQYF. CDR3 DNA: TGTGCCAGCAGTTCCCCCCGAGGTCAGGAGGGCACAGATACGCAGTATTTT. V gene TRBV28 combines with J gene TRBJ2-3, with D perhaps matching TRBD2 (5 bases). This CDR3 is built from 17 residues. Trimming stripped 4 bases from V and 1 base from J, with 18 bases between. The germline V gene encodes CDR1 MDHEN and CDR2 SYDVKM.

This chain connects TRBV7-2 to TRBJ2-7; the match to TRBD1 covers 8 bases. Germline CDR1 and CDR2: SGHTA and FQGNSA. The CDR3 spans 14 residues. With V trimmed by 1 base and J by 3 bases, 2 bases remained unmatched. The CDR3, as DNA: TGTGCCAGCAGCTTAGTGACAGGGGTCTACGAGCAGTACTTC. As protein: CASSLVTGVYEQYF.

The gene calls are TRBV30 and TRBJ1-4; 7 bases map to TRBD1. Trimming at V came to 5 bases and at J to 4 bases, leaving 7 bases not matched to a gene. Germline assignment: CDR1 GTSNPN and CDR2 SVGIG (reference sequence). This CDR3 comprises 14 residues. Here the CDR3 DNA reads TGTGCCTGGGGGGGACAGACGATTAATGAAAAACTGTTTTTT. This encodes CAWGGQTINEKLFF.

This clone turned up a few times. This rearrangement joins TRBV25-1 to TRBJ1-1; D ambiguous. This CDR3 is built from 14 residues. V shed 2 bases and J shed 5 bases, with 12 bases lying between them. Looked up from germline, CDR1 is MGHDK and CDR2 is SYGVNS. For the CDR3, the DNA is TGTGCCAGCAGTGAAGCGGGAAGAGGAACTGAAGCTTTCTTT. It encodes CASSEAGRGTEAFF.

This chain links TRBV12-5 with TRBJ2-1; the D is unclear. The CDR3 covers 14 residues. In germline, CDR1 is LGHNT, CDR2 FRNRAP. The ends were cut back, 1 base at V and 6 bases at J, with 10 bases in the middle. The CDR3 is CASGLGVSGNEQFF. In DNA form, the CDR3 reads TGTGCTAGTGGTTTGGGGGTCTCGGGCAATGAGCAGTTCTTC.

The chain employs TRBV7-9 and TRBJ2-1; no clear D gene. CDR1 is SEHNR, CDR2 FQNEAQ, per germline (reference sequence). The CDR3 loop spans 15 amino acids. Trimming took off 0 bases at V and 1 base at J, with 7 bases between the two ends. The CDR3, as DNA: TGTGCCAGCAGCTTAGCGGGCTATTCCTACAATGAGCAGTTCTTC. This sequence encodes CASSLAGYSYNEQFF.

The CDR3 DNA reads TGTGCCAGCAGCTTAGCAGTTCGGTCCGATACGCAGTATTTT. Translation gives CASSLAVRSDTQYF. J is TRBJ2-3 and V is TRBV7-2; unclear D gene. V shed 0 bases and J shed 6 bases, with 10 bases lying between them. Germline V gene sequence: CDR1 SGHTA, CDR2 FQGNSA. The CDR3 runs 14 residues.

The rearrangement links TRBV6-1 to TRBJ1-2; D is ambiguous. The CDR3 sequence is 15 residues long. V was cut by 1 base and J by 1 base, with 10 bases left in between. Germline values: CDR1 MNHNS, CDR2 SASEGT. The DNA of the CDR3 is TGTGCCAGCAGTGAAGTGACACTTATTAACTATGGCTACACCTTC. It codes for CASSEVTLINYGYTF.

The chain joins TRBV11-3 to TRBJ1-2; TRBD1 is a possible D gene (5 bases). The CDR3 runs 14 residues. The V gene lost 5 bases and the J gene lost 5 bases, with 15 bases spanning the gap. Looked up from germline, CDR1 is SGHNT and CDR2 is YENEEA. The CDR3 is CASSQGGATYGYTF. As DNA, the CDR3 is TGTGCCAGCAGCCAGGGCGGGGCTACGTATGGCTACACCTTC.